The clone carrying this TCR beta chain is a singleton in its sample. Antigen unknown. This entry belongs to a study of cytomegalovirus exposure and HLA in healthy donors. Study details: Counted in an early data release were 65 million to 100 million unique TCRs from HLA-typed donors.

Germline loops: CDR1 SGDLS, CDR2 YYNGEE. The CDR3 loop spans 14 amino acids. V shed 1 base and J shed 7 bases, with 14 bases lying between them. Findings and limits, study-wide: Sequencing artifact likely explains a cluster of highly shared sequence variants. In a later analysis, HLA-associated TCR beta chains were more clonally expanded than equally common others. The listing of roughly 160 TCR beta chains classed them as cytomegalovirus-associated.

With 60 Vbeta and 13 Jbeta primers, the PCR was carried out. Produced via immunoSEQ multiplex PCR; TCRdb's table is partial and in-frame only. This sample yields about 180,000 clones, of which over 60% are seen a single time; around 1.6% belongs to the top ten. The specimen sequenced was PBMCs. The rearrangement joins TRBV9 to TRBJ1-1, with D possibly matching TRBD1 (6 bases). This TCR was sampled from a man aged 18-30 years in good health and CMV-seronegative. The CDR3 coding sequence is TGTGCCAGCAGCGTATCGGGGGGCGAGGTTGAAGCTTTCTTT. Encoded protein: CASSVSGGEVEAFF.